The 20 T cell receptor beta chains in this list originate from one sample, sequenced in a study of CD8+ T cells in alopecia areata. Described treatment: oral pan-JAK inhibitor, 5-10 mg twice daily. RNA was isolated and reverse transcribed to cDNA, the sequencing template. Assay: immunoSEQ multiplex PCR; the TCRdb copy retains only in-frame clones and omits some. Of roughly 200,000 clones in the sample, around 43% were seen once. The source material was CD4+ T cells sorted from blood, sampled at roughly week 36, from a patient treated with tofacitinib. All receptors come from a human donor with alopecia areata.

The V gene is TRBV4-1, the J gene TRBJ2-3; D call uncertain. This CDR3 region has 13 residues. V lost 5 bases and J lost 5, with 11 bases in between. Looked up from germline, CDR1 is MGHRA and CDR2 is YSYEKL. The CDR3 here is CASSASDGDTQYF. The CDR3 DNA is TGCGCCAGCAGCGCTTCGGACGGAGATACGCAGTATTTT.

This clone has just a few counts. The chain employs TRBV28 and TRBJ1-2; no clear D. Trimming took off 2 bases at V and 3 bases at J, with 1 base between the two ends. This CDR3 is built from 11 residues. In germline, CDR1 is MDHEN, CDR2 SYDVKM. The CDR3 loop is CASSLDYGYTF. The CDR3 DNA sequence: TGTGCCAGCAGTTTAGACTATGGCTACACCTTC.

This clone occurred a few times. The rearrangement joins TRBV30 to TRBJ1-1; D ambiguous. Germline V lookup: CDR1 GTSNPN, CDR2 SVGIG (reference sequence). CDR3 length equals 12 residues. V was trimmed by 0 bases and J by 7 bases, leaving 9 bases between them. The CDR3 nucleotides are TGTGCCTGGAGTGTATTTGGAGTTGAAGCTTTCTTT. Its protein is CAWSVFGVEAFF.

This clone was counted ten times or more. Here the CDR3 reads CASSLTDNSNQPQHF. The CDR3 DNA reads TGCGCCAGCAGCCTGACAGATAATAGCAATCAGCCCCAGCATTTT. The chain has TRBV4-1 and TRBJ1-5; possible D gene TRBD1, 5 bases. The CDR3 extends over 15 amino acids. The V end lost 4 bases, the J end lost 0 bases, and 10 bases lay between the germline ends. Germline lookup yields CDR1 MGHRA and CDR2 YSYEKL.

The chain couples TRBV5-1 to TRBJ2-3; D is unresolved. The CDR3 has 12 residues. The V and J ends lost 4 bases and 3 bases respectively, with 6 bases between them. Germline V lookup: CDR1 SGHRS, CDR2 YFSETQ. This CDR3 reads CASSRKTDTQYF. The CDR3 DNA reads as TGCGCCAGCAGCCGGAAGACAGATACGCAGTATTTT.

The CDR3 DNA follows: TGTGCCAGCAGGGGGCAGGGGGAGAACTATGGCTACACCTTC. Protein sequence: CASRGQGENYGYTF. J is TRBJ1-2 and V is TRBV25-1; 7 bases fit TRBD1. The CDR3 runs 14 residues. The V gene's germline CDR1 is MGHDK and CDR2 SYGVNS. The junction had 6 bases not matched to a gene; V was cut back by 6 bases and J by 2 bases.

This clone was seen only a few times. The chain couples TRBV4-1 to TRBJ1-2, with unresolved D. The CDR3 has 10 residues. Trimming took 7 bases from V and 4 from J, leaving 4 bases between them. Germline V lookup: CDR1 MGHRA, CDR2 YSYEKL. The CDR3, as DNA: TGCGCCAGCATAAGCTATGGCTACACCTTC. Protein product: CASISYGYTF.

CDR3 in amino acids: CASNPGTGGRTQYF. The CDR3, as DNA: TGCGCCAGCAACCCCGGGACAGGGGGTAGGACCCAGTACTTC. V and J are TRBV5-1 and TRBJ2-5, with 11 bases fitting TRBD1. Germline loops: CDR1 SGHRS, CDR2 YFSETQ. Trimming removed 6 bases from V and 7 bases from J; junction bases left unmatched: 8. This CDR3 comprises 14 residues.

Worth noting for this clone: The sample has other DNA sequences that encode this CDR3 too. The gene calls are TRBV29-1 and TRBJ2-5; 7 nucleotides agree with TRBD1. The CDR3 is 12 residues long. The V gene's germline CDR1 is SQVTM and CDR2 ANQGSEA. V lost 6 bases, J lost 1 base, and 2 bases stayed unmatched. The DNA of the CDR3 is TGCAGCGTGGGACAGAGCCAAGAGACCCAGTACTTC. The encoded protein is CSVGQSQETQYF. Filled out from reference TRBV29-1 and TRBJ2-5, the complete variable domain reads SAVISQKPSRDICQRGTSLTIQCQVDSQVTMMFWYRQQPGQSLTLIATANQGSEATYESGFVIDKFPISRPNLTFSTLTVSNMSPEDSSIYLCSVGQSQETQYFGPGTRLLVL.

This clone has more than one count but fewer than ten. The chain is built from TRBV28 and TRBJ1-4, with D tentatively TRBD1 (5 bases). This CDR3 contains 15 residues. Germline V gene data show CDR1 as MDHEN and CDR2 as SYDVKM. Between the trimmed V and J ends, which lost 4 bases and 5 bases, there was a span of 14 bases. CDR3 DNA sequence: TGTGCCAGCAGTTCCTGGGCAGGGAAGAATGAAAAACTGTTTTTT. This codes for CASSSWAGKNEKLFF.

The chain combines TRBV4-3 with TRBJ2-7; D gene ambiguous. Trimming shortened V by 4 bases and J by 0 bases, and 10 bases separated the two germline ends. Per germline, CDR1 LGHNA and CDR2 YSLEER. This CDR3 has 14 residues. The CDR3 DNA reads as TGCGCCAGCAGCCGCGGACGAAGCTCCTACGAGCAGTACTTC. Amino acids: CASSRGRSSYEQYF.

The V gene is TRBV7-2, the J gene TRBJ2-1, with 10 bases matching TRBD2. The CDR3 consists of 14 residues. Germline V gene lookup returns CDR1 SGHTA and CDR2 FQGNSA. The ends lost 5 bases at V and 9 bases at J; junction bases unmatched: 7. The CDR3 DNA reads as TGTGCCAGCAGCCCGAGCGGGAGGGCGATTGAGCAGTTCTTC. This codes for CASSPSGRAIEQFF.

The genes are TRBV11-2 and TRBJ2-1, with TRBD2 matching over 8 bases. Germline V gene lookup returns CDR1 SGHAT and CDR2 FQNNGV. The CDR3 contains 15 residues. V shed 5 bases, J shed 5 bases, and the junction held 8 bases outside the gene matches. CDR3 sequence: CASSPGGARNNEQFF. Written as DNA, the CDR3 is TGTGCCAGCAGCCCGGGGGGGGCAAGGAACAATGAGCAGTTCTTC.

This sequence joins TRBV14 and TRBJ2-2; D may be TRBD1 or TRBD2 (6 bases each). Germline-derived CDR1 and CDR2 are SGHDN and FVKESK. V shed 1 base and J shed 7 bases, with 19 bases lying between them. CDR3 length: 17 amino acids. CDR3 bases: TGTGCCAGCAGCCAAGTAGGAGGCGGGACCAGGGGCGGGGAGCTGTTTTTT. Amino acids: CASSQVGGGTRGGELFF. The full variable domain, completed using reference TRBV14 and TRBJ2-2, is EAGVTQFPSHSVIEKGQTVTLRCDPISGHDNLYWYRRVMGKEIKFLLHFVKESKQDESGMPNNRFLAERTGGTYSTLKVQPAELEDSGVYFCASSQVGGGTRGGELFFGEGSRLTVL.

The chain has TRBV5-1 and TRBJ2-7, with D perhaps TRBD1 (6 bases). Trimming removed 4 bases at V and 0 bases at J, with 17 bases between. CDR1 and CDR2 (germline): SGHRS, YFSETQ. CDR3 length: 16 amino acids. CDR3 nucleotide sequence: TGCGCCAGCAGCCCCAGCATTGGGACACCCTCCTACGAGCAGTACTTC. Protein: CASSPSIGTPSYEQYF.

The CDR3 spells CAWSSGQGAEGEQFF. For the CDR3, the DNA is TGTGCCTGGAGTTCTGGACAGGGGGCCGAGGGGGAGCAGTTCTTC. The chain combines TRBV30 with TRBJ2-1, with 11 positions matching TRBD1. The CDR3 sequence is 15 residues long. Germline CDR1 and CDR2: GTSNPN and SVGIG (reference sequence). Germline trimming cut 2 bases from V and 10 bases from J; bases unmatched to any gene: 10.

This clone was seen more than once but under ten times. This rearrangement joins TRBV11-2 to TRBJ2-7; D remains unclear. Germline V gene data show CDR1 as SGHAT and CDR2 as FQNNGV. CDR3 length: 13 residues. Between the trimmed V and J ends, which lost 5 bases and 5 bases, there was a span of 13 bases. For the CDR3, the DNA is TGTGCCAGCAGCCAAATGGGCGGTAACGAGCAGTACTTC. Amino acid sequence: CASSQMGGNEQYF.

This clone was counted between two and nine times. The V gene is TRBV29-1, the J gene TRBJ2-7; D uncertain. The germline V gene has CDR1 SQVTM and CDR2 ANQGSEA. The V end lost 7 bases, the J end lost 2 bases, and 9 bases lay between the germline ends. The CDR3 is made up of 11 amino acids. The CDR3 bases are TGCAGCGGAGGATTTCCCTACGAGCAGTACTTC. Amino acid sequence: CSGGFPYEQYF.

The rearrangement joins TRBV5-1 to TRBJ1-1; 7 bases are shared with TRBD1. Germline V gives CDR1 SGHRS, CDR2 YFSETQ. V was clipped by 7 bases and J by 1 base; unmatched bases: 10. The CDR3 has 15 residues. The CDR3 nucleotides read TGCGCCAGCCTTTCCGGGACAGTCAAGAACACTGAAGCTTTCTTT. This codes for CASLSGTVKNTEAFF.

The chain combines TRBV7-2 with TRBJ1-5; possible D gene TRBD1, 6 bases. There are 14 residues in the CDR3. V was clipped by 5 bases and J by 2 bases, with 10 bases between them. CDR1 and CDR2 (germline): SGHTA, FQGNSA. The CDR3 DNA follows: TGTGCCAGCAGCGGACAGCGGGGCAATCAGCCCCAGCATTTT. It is translated as CASSGQRGNQPQHF.